This T cell receptor beta chain appears in the sequencing data of a study of T cell responses to AZD1222 COVID-19 vaccine. Using immunoSEQ multiplex PCR, the repertoire was profiled, and TCRdb retains in-frame clones only, with some absent. The sample includes under 70,000 clones, 70% to 80% of them seen just once. This CDR3 has 16 residues. Trimming took 5 bases from V and 4 from J; bases not matched to a gene: 10. Germline-derived CDR1 and CDR2 are SGHTA and FQGNSA. The TCR originated in an adult who received the AZD1222 COVID-19 vaccine. This rearrangement joins TRBV7-2 to TRBJ2-2, with TRBD1 identical over 7 bases. This specimen consisted of peripheral blood, obtained 28 days after the second AZD1222 dose. This chain's CDR3 is CASSTYGQASTGELFF. Here the CDR3 DNA reads TGTGCCAGCAGCACCTACGGACAGGCGAGCACCGGGGAGCTGTTTTTT.